Following are 19 T cell receptor beta chains from one sample sequenced in a study of T cells in Graves' hyperthyroidism and ophthalmopathy. RNA transcripts yielded amplified TCR beta CDR3 regions. HTBI primers drove first-round RT-PCR of the TCR CDR3. In TCRdb, the multiplex PCR reads were re-called with MiXCR into one record per CDR3 protein. Among about 500,000 distinct CDR3 sequences listed, roughly 16% were seen once. Sequenced input: blood. The receptor set was obtained from a woman aged 25 to 45 with Graves' ophthalmopathy.

This clonotype has a handful of counts. The junction and the germline gene differ at one end; a read error may be behind it. The CDR3 spells CSVKEGDRYYEQYF. The CDR3 region has the DNA TGCAGCGTTAAAGAAGGGGACAGGTATTACGAGCAGTACTTC. This chain uses TRBV29-1 with TRBJ2-7; 8 nucleotides line up with TRBD1. Germline V gives CDR1 SQVTM, CDR2 ANQGSEA. There are 14 residues in the CDR3.

This clonotype was counted many times. The rearrangement uses TRBV7-2 and TRBJ2-7, with 7 positions matching TRBD1. Germline CDR1 SGHTA, CDR2 FQGNSA. This CDR3 comprises 14 residues. Trimming at V came to 5 bases and at J to 7 bases, leaving 11 bases not matched to a gene. The CDR3 DNA reads as TGTGCCAGCAGCACTCGGACAGGCGCTAGGGAGCAGTACTTC. Translating it yields CASSTRTGAREQYF. The full variable domain, in which reference TRBV7-2 and TRBJ2-7 provide the parts outside the CDR3, is GAGVSQSPSNKVTEKGKDVELRCDPISGHTALYWYRQSLGQGLEFLIYFQGNSAPDKSGLPSDRFSAERTGGSVSTLTIQRTQQEDSAVYLCASSTRTGAREQYFGPGTRLTVT.

The chain joins TRBV7-9 to TRBJ2-3, with TRBD1 matching 7 bases. After removal of 5 bases from V and 2 bases from J, the junction contained 4 bases not matched to a gene. The CDR3 extends over 14 amino acids. Germline V gene sequence: CDR1 SEHNR, CDR2 FQNEAQ (reference sequence). The CDR3 spells CASSPDRVTDTQYF. The CDR3 DNA is TGTGCCAGCAGCCCAGACAGGGTCACAGATACGCAGTATTTT.

This clonotype occurred a few times. This chain uses TRBV14 with TRBJ2-1; 8 nucleotides match TRBD2. Germline-derived CDR1 and CDR2 are SGHDN and FVKESK. With 0 bases clipped from V and 5 bases from J, the junction kept 3 bases outside the gene matches. This CDR3 has 15 residues. CDR3 in amino acids: CASSQELAAHNEQFF. The DNA for the CDR3 is TGTGCCAGCAGCCAAGAACTAGCGGCCCACAATGAGCAGTTCTTC.

This clonotype showed up just a few times. It may be a read error: a sequence one base away is much more abundant. A read error is likely, as this CDR3 ends without the conserved phenylalanine or tryptophan. The CDR3 is CAWSVTSSGGQETQYS. Written as DNA, the CDR3 is TGTGCCTGGAGTGTAACGTCTAGCGGGGGGCAAGAGACCCAGTACTCC. The chain uses TRBV30 and TRBJ2-5; TRBD2 matches 11 bases. V trimming: 0 bases; J trimming: 2 bases; junction bases outside the gene matches: 5. Germline CDR1 reads GTSNPN; CDR2 reads SVGIG (reference sequence). This CDR3 spans 16 amino acids.

This clonotype was detected a few times. The chain recombines TRBV6-2 or TRBV6-3 with TRBJ1-4; D unresolved. The CDR3 loop spans 16 amino acids. From germline, CDR1 is MNHEY and CDR2 SVGEGT. Trimming stripped 2 bases from V and 3 bases from J, with 13 bases between. CDR3 DNA sequence: TGTGCCAGCAGTTACCCGCAGGTGACGGCTAATGAAAAACTGTTTTTT. It specifies CASSYPQVTANEKLFF.

This chain joins TRBV5-4 and TRBJ2-7; TRBD1 matches 11 bases. Germline lookup yields CDR1 SGHNT and CDR2 YYREEE (reference sequence). Germline trimming cut 3 bases from V and 6 bases from J; bases unmatched to any gene: 8. This CDR3 region has 15 residues. The CDR3 DNA follows: TGTGCCAGCAGCTCGGCGGACAGGGGGCGCGCCGAGCAGTACTTC. The encoded protein is CASSSADRGRAEQYF.

This clonotype was picked up a small number of times. The chain joins TRBV29-1 to TRBJ2-1; 7 bases map to TRBD1. Germline values: CDR1 SQVTM, CDR2 ANQGSEA. The CDR3 covers 13 residues. The V gene end was trimmed by 3 bases and the J gene end by 3 bases; junction bases not matched to a gene: 2. The CDR3 is CSVDDRDYNEQFF. CDR3 nucleotide sequence: TGCAGCGTTGATGACAGGGACTACAATGAGCAGTTCTTC.

This clonotype has ten or more counts. This chain links TRBV9 with TRBJ1-2; 8 bases map to TRBD1. The CDR3 length is 14 residues. Germline-derived CDR1 and CDR2 are SGDLS and YYNGEE. V shed 0 bases and J 7 bases; nucleotides not matched to a gene: 5. Written as DNA, the CDR3 is TGTGCCAGCAGCGTAGCTCAGGGGGCAAGTGGCTACACCTTC. Translation: CASSVAQGASGYTF. The whole variable domain, remainder taken from reference TRBV9 and TRBJ1-2, is DSGVTQTPKHLITATGQRVTLRCSPRSGDLSVYWYQQSLDQGLQFLIQYYNGEERAKGNILERFSAQQFPDLHSELNLSSLELGDSALYFCASSVAQGASGYTFGSGTRLTVV.

This clonotype was observed at least ten times. This chain links TRBV20-1 with TRBJ2-7, with D perhaps TRBD2 (6 bases). V was clipped by 8 bases and J by 1 base, with 18 bases between them. Germline V gene lookup returns CDR1 DFQATT and CDR2 SNEGSKA (reference sequence). The CDR3 covers 14 residues. CDR3 nucleotide sequence: TGCAGTAAATTCCGAGACGGGGGATCCTACGAGCAGTACTTC. As protein: CSKFRDGGSYEQYF.

This chain uses TRBV20-1 with TRBJ2-1; tentatively, D is TRBD1 or TRBD2 (6 bases each). Germline V gives CDR1 DFQATT, CDR2 SNEGSKA (reference sequence). The V gene lost 5 bases and the J gene lost 2 bases, with 13 bases spanning the gap. The length of the CDR3 is 14 residues. The DNA for the CDR3 is TGCAGTGCTTCGGGGGCTCTCGCCTACAATGAGCAGTTCTTC. It codes for CSASGALAYNEQFF.

The chain is built from TRBV11-2 and TRBJ1-5, with TRBD1 matching 7 bases. The CDR3 spans 13 residues. From germline, CDR1 is SGHAT and CDR2 FQNNGV. J was trimmed by 16 bases and V by 5 bases; bases with no gene match: 14. DNA for the CDR3: TGTGCCAGCAGCCACGAACCGCAGGGGGACTTACATTTT. Translated: CASSHEPQGDLHF.

This chain connects TRBV27 to TRBJ2-1; D unclear. The CDR3 runs 13 residues. The V and J ends lost 1 base and 4 bases respectively, with 5 bases between them. CDR1 and CDR2 (germline): MNHEY, SMNVEV (reference sequence). In nucleotides, the CDR3 is TGTGCCAGCAGTTTATTCCCTTACAATGAGCAGTTCTTC. Amino acid sequence: CASSLFPYNEQFF.

This clonotype was recorded at least ten times. CDR3 in amino acids: CASSLSRGEQFF. CDR3 nucleotides: TGTGCCAGCAGCTTAAGCAGGGGGGAGCAGTTCTTC. The rearrangement joins TRBV7-2 to TRBJ2-1; TRBD1 agrees at 7 bases. Germline V lookup: CDR1 SGHTA, CDR2 FQGNSA. The CDR3 totals 12 residues. V was clipped by 2 bases and J by 10 bases; unmatched bases: 2.

The V gene is TRBV6-2 or TRBV6-3, the J gene TRBJ2-5; 15 nucleotides agree with TRBD2. The V and J ends lost 2 bases and 3 bases, in that order; junction bases with no gene match: 4. The CDR3 loop spans 17 amino acids. Germline lookup yields CDR1 MNHEY and CDR2 SVGEGT. This CDR3 reads CASSYLRTSGREETQYF. CDR3 coding DNA: TGTGCCAGCAGTTACCTGCGGACTAGCGGGAGGGAAGAGACCCAGTACTTC.

This clonotype was detected ten times or more. The chain is built from TRBV14 and TRBJ2-5; the match to TRBD2 covers 7 bases. The CDR3 has 12 residues. J gave up 4 bases and V 4 bases, and 0 bases lay outside the gene matches. Germline CDR1 reads SGHDN; CDR2 reads FVKESK. Here the CDR3 DNA reads TGTGCCAGCAGCCGGGGGGGAGAGACCCAGTACTTC. Translated: CASSRGGETQYF.

This clonotype came up many times. V is TRBV20-1 and J is TRBJ2-3; D not resolved. Per germline, CDR1 DFQATT and CDR2 SNEGSKA (reference sequence). V lost 0 bases and J 2 bases, leaving 6 bases between the germline ends. CDR3 length: 13 residues. The CDR3 nucleotides are TGCAGTGCTAGAGACGGCTACACAGATACGCAGTATTTT. It encodes CSARDGYTDTQYF.

In this sample, this clonotype turned up many times. The chain has TRBV6-4 and TRBJ2-1; 12 nucleotides line up with TRBD1. V lost 2 bases and J lost 8; bases outside the gene matches: 1. The CDR3 is 14 amino acids. The germline V gene encodes CDR1 MRHNA and CDR2 SNTAGT. In DNA, the CDR3 is TGTGCCAGCAGTGACGGGACAGGGGGCGATGAGCAGTTCTTC. Translating it yields CASSDGTGGDEQFF.

J is TRBJ2-7 and V is TRBV7-9, with TRBD2 matching 8 bases. In germline, CDR1 is SEHNR, CDR2 FQNEAQ (reference sequence). With 0 bases clipped from V and 2 bases from J, the junction kept 6 bases outside the gene matches. The CDR3 totals 16 residues. CDR3 in amino acids: CASSLARGGTPYEQYF. The CDR3 DNA follows: TGTGCCAGCAGCTTAGCCCGCGGGGGGACCCCCTACGAGCAGTACTTC.